One and the same sample provided the 30 T cell receptor beta chains below, sequenced in a study of blood T cell repertoires in COVID-19. Measured with immunoSEQ multiplex PCR; TCRdb has only the in-frame clones, and not every one. The top ten clones hold approximately 10% of a sample with 150,000 to 200,000 clones, 86% of them seen once. Sequenced: peripheral blood. These receptor sequences come from a woman aged 60 to 75 with COVID-19, enrolled during active disease.

The chain combines TRBV24-1 with TRBJ2-1, with a weak D call TRBD2 (6 bases). The CDR3 consists of 14 residues. V lost 3 bases to trimming and J lost 7 bases, with 12 bases between them. Per germline, CDR1 KGHDR and CDR2 SFDVKD. The CDR3 loop reads CATSDSGGPNEQFF. CDR3 nucleotide sequence: TGTGCCACCAGTGATAGCGGAGGGCCGAATGAGCAGTTCTTC.

The J gene is TRBJ2-1, the V gene TRBV11-3; 11 bases fit TRBD2. The germline V gene has CDR1 SGHNT and CDR2 YENEEA. The ends lost 4 bases at V and 7 bases at J; junction bases unmatched: 6. This CDR3 region has 15 residues. The CDR3 nucleotides are TGTGCCAGCAGCTCGACTAGCGGGATTATTAATGAGCAGTTCTTC. This sequence encodes CASSSTSGIINEQFF.

The chain is built from TRBV7-6 and TRBJ2-5; D possibly corresponds to TRBD2 (6 bases). The CDR3 covers 15 residues. Trimming removed 3 bases at V and 3 bases at J, with 14 bases between. Germline-derived CDR1 and CDR2 are SGHVS and FNYEAQ. CDR3 nucleotide sequence: TGTGCCAGCAGCTTGTACGGGAGTGGGGAAGAGACCCAGTACTTC. It specifies CASSLYGSGEETQYF.

This sequence joins TRBV18 and TRBJ1-4; 7 bases line up with TRBD1. The CDR3 covers 12 residues. CDR1 is KGHSH and CDR2 is LQKENI in the germline V gene. V shed 5 bases, J shed 7 bases, and the junction held 1 base outside the gene matches. In DNA form, the CDR3 reads TGTGCCAGCTCAAGACAGGGTGAAAAACTGTTTTTT. Amino acids: CASSRQGEKLFF.

The chain has TRBV15 and TRBJ2-3, with 9 nucleotides matching TRBD2. V was clipped by 4 bases and J by 2 bases; unmatched bases: 4. This CDR3 spans 15 amino acids. The V gene's germline CDR1 is LNHNV and CDR2 YYDKDF (reference sequence). DNA of the CDR3: TGTGCCACCAGCACGGGACTAGCTAACACAGATACGCAGTATTTT. Translation: CATSTGLANTDTQYF. Using reference TRBV15 and TRBJ2-3 for the parts outside the CDR3, the full variable domain is DAMVIQNPRYQVTQFGKPVTLSCSQTLNHNVMYWYQQKSSQAPKLLFHYYDKDFNNEADTPDNFQSRRPNTSFCFLDIRSPGLGDTAMYLCATSTGLANTDTQYFGPGTRLTVL.

This clone was observed a handful of times. The chain links TRBV11-2 to TRBJ1-1; D uncertain. The V end lost 1 base, the J end lost 0 bases, and 12 bases lay between the germline ends. Per germline, CDR1 SGHAT and CDR2 FQNNGV. CDR3 length: 16 residues. DNA of the CDR3: TGTGCCAGCAGCTTAGTCAGCCAGGCCATGAACACTGAAGCTTTCTTT. This gives the protein CASSLVSQAMNTEAFF.

The chain uses TRBV7-8 and TRBJ2-3; 7 nucleotides line up with TRBD2. From germline, CDR1 is SGHVS and CDR2 FQNEAQ. This CDR3 has 13 amino acids. The CDR3 DNA follows: TGTGCGTGGGGGGGATCTCGCACAGATACGCAGTATTTT. This codes for CAWGGSRTDTQYF. Based on the CDR3 plus reference TRBV7-8 and TRBJ2-3, the full variable domain is GAGVSQSPRYKVAKRGQDVALRCDPISGHVSLFWYQQALGQGPEFLTYFQNEAQLDKSGLPSDRFFAERPEGSVSTLKIQRTQQEDSAVYLCAWGGSRTDTQYFGPGTRLTVL.

This clone was picked up one time. The genes are TRBV7-2 and TRBJ1-6; TRBD1 might be the D (6 bases). The CDR3 contains 15 residues. Germline loops: CDR1 SGHTA, CDR2 FQGNSA. V was pared by 1 base and J by 6 bases, with 10 bases between. The CDR3 reads CASSLGGGPNSPLHF. The CDR3 coding sequence is TGTGCCAGCAGCTTAGGCGGGGGGCCTAATTCACCCCTCCACTTT.

The rearrangement links TRBV5-4 to TRBJ2-5; 14 positions match TRBD2. The germline CDR1 and CDR2 sequences are SGHNT and YYREEE (reference sequence). The CDR3 covers 17 residues. Trimming cost V 2 bases and J 5 bases; bases outside gene matches: 8. The CDR3 region has the DNA TGTGCCAGCAGCTTACCGACTAGCGGGAGGGCCCTTGAGACCCAGTACTTC. Protein sequence: CASSLPTSGRALETQYF.

There are a few counts of this clone. The rearrangement uses TRBV5-1 and TRBJ1-1, with 8 positions matching TRBD1. Germline loops: CDR1 SGHRS, CDR2 YFSETQ. The CDR3 contains 14 residues. V lost 7 bases to trimming and J lost 1 base; unmatched junction nucleotides: 6. The CDR3 sequence: CASGRGQANTEAFF. The CDR3 DNA reads TGCGCCAGCGGAAGGGGACAGGCGAACACTGAAGCTTTCTTT.

This clone has only a few counts. The gene calls are TRBV18 and TRBJ1-1, with TRBD1 identical over 9 bases. Germline trimming cut 4 bases from V and 3 bases from J; bases unmatched to any gene: 6. Germline loops: CDR1 KGHSH, CDR2 LQKENI. This CDR3 contains 15 residues. The CDR3 coding sequence is TGTGCCAGCTCACAAACAGGGGGCCCTGACACTGAAGCTTTCTTT. Amino acids: CASSQTGGPDTEAFF.

The rearrangement uses TRBV7-2 and TRBJ2-7; TRBD2 might be the D (5 bases). CDR1 and CDR2 (germline): SGHTA, FQGNSA. V lost 0 bases to trimming and J lost 2 bases, with 11 bases between them. The CDR3 is 15 residues long. CDR3 residues: CASSLAPLAPYEQYF. CDR3 bases: TGTGCCAGCAGCTTAGCGCCTCTAGCCCCCTACGAGCAGTACTTC.

The J gene is TRBJ2-1, the V gene TRBV19, with D possibly being TRBD2 (5 bases). Germline CDR1 is LNHDA and CDR2 is SQIVND (reference sequence). The V end lost 0 bases, the J end lost 4 bases, and 10 bases lay between the germline ends. This CDR3 is 15 amino acids long. The CDR3 DNA is TGTGCCAGTAGTATAGATAGCGTTCGGTACAATGAGCAGTTCTTC. As protein: CASSIDSVRYNEQFF.

This sequence joins TRBV19 and TRBJ1-5; 7 bases map to TRBD1. The germline CDR1 and CDR2 sequences are LNHDA and SQIVND (reference sequence). Trimming removed 5 bases from V and 4 bases from J; junction bases left unmatched: 8. This CDR3 contains 15 residues. The CDR3: CASSPTGPGNQPQHF. CDR3 in DNA: TGTGCCAGTAGTCCGACAGGGCCGGGGAATCAGCCCCAGCATTTT.

The V call is TRBV5-1, the J call TRBJ2-1; D unclear. The CDR3 spans 15 residues. The V end lost 5 bases, the J end lost 8 bases, and 20 bases lay between the germline ends. Looked up from germline, CDR1 is SGHRS and CDR2 is YFSETQ. In DNA form, the CDR3 reads TGCGCCAGCAGGATCGGAGTAGTTTACCCTGATGAGCAGTTCTTC. Protein product: CASRIGVVYPDEQFF.

The chain links TRBV12-2 to TRBJ2-2; the D call in the table, TRBD2, was not verified against the DNA. TRBV12-2 is shown as a pseudogene. The CDR3 consists of 17 residues. The CDR3 protein is CASRLKAAGRGTGELFF. The CDR3 coding sequence is TGTGCAAGTCGCTTAAAGGCAGCAGGGAGGGGAACCGGGGAGCTGTTTTTT.

Here the CDR3 DNA reads TGTGCCAGCAGTTCGCCGGGACAGGGCTACGAGCAGTACTTC. This codes for CASSSPGQGYEQYF. The rearrangement joins TRBV27 to TRBJ2-7, with 9 positions matching TRBD1. The CDR3 contains 14 residues. V was pared by 4 bases and J by 3 bases, with 4 bases of the junction left unmatched. The germline V gene has CDR1 MNHEY and CDR2 SMNVEV (reference sequence).

This chain connects TRBV18 to TRBJ2-1; unclear D gene. Germline loops: CDR1 KGHSH, CDR2 LQKENI. This CDR3 has 14 residues. Trimming took off 6 bases at V and 3 bases at J, with 12 bases between the two ends. CDR3 in amino acids: CASSHDWSYNEQFF. CDR3 nucleotide sequence: TGTGCCAGCTCTCATGACTGGAGCTACAATGAGCAGTTCTTC.

The J gene is TRBJ2-1, the V gene TRBV19; D may be TRBD1 (6 bases). Germline values: CDR1 LNHDA, CDR2 SQIVND (reference sequence). This CDR3 spans 17 amino acids. Trimming removed 1 base from V and 3 bases from J, with 16 bases in between. In nucleotides, the CDR3 is TGTGCCAGTAGTATAGTTGGGGGCGGAGTCAACTACAATGAGCAGTTCTTC. This codes for CASSIVGGGVNYNEQFF.

The chain recombines TRBV9 with TRBJ1-5, with D maybe TRBD1 (5 bases). The CDR3 has 15 residues. The germline V gene encodes CDR1 SGDLS and CDR2 YYNGEE. V shed 4 bases and J shed 4 bases, with 15 bases lying between them. CDR3 sequence reads: CASSKRGLGNQPQHF. DNA of the CDR3: TGTGCCAGCAGCAAGCGGGGACTCGGGAATCAGCCCCAGCATTTT.

The chain employs TRBV4-2 and TRBJ2-1; 9 nucleotides line up with TRBD1. This CDR3 has 16 amino acids. J was trimmed by 3 bases and V by 3 bases; bases with no gene match: 6. Per germline, CDR1 LGHNA and CDR2 YNFKEQ. DNA of the CDR3: TGTGCCAGCAGCCAGGCCGGGACAGGGAGCTACAATGAGCAGTTCTTC. Translated: CASSQAGTGSYNEQFF.

The V gene is TRBV6-5, the J gene TRBJ1-4; 7 positions match TRBD1. CDR1 and CDR2 (germline): MNHEY, SVGAGI. The CDR3 covers 14 residues. V was clipped by 4 bases and J by 8 bases; unmatched bases: 7. The CDR3 DNA reads TGTGCCAGCAGTTTGGAAACAGGGGTCGAAAAACTGTTTTTT. Translation gives CASSLETGVEKLFF.

The CDR3 loop is CASSLVGGSTDTQYF. The CDR3 bases are TGTGCCAGCAGCTTGGTCGGCGGGAGCACAGATACGCAGTATTTT. The rearrangement links TRBV5-5 to TRBJ2-3, with D maybe TRBD2 (5 bases). The V and J ends lost 0 bases and 0 bases respectively, with 8 bases between them. The CDR3 has 15 amino acids. CDR1 and CDR2 (germline): SGHKS, YYEKEE (reference sequence).

The chain links TRBV7-9 to TRBJ2-5; tentatively, D is TRBD1 (6 bases). Trimming stripped 7 bases from V and 3 bases from J, with 21 bases between. The CDR3 runs 16 residues. The germline V gene has CDR1 SEHNR and CDR2 FQNEAQ (reference sequence). CDR3 nucleotides: TGTGCCAGCACCTCGGGCCAGGGGCAAATAGAAGAGACCCAGTACTTC. Encoded protein: CASTSGQGQIEETQYF.

This clone was counted ten times or more. The chain links TRBV18 to TRBJ1-1, with TRBD1 as a possible D gene (6 bases). The germline gives CDR1 KGHSH, CDR2 LQKENI. The CDR3 contains 15 residues. Trimming removed 1 base at V and 6 bases at J, with 15 bases between. The CDR3 is CASSPLSRPGAEAFF. CDR3 bases: TGTGCCAGCTCACCACTGTCAAGGCCAGGGGCTGAAGCTTTCTTT.

This chain joins TRBV7-2 and TRBJ2-7; D uncertain. V lost 1 base and J lost 2, with 6 bases in between. This CDR3 has 13 amino acids. The germline gives CDR1 SGHTA, CDR2 FQGNSA. CDR3 amino acids: CASSLVSPYEQYF. CDR3 nucleotides: TGTGCCAGCAGCTTAGTTTCTCCCTACGAGCAGTACTTC.

The rearrangement uses TRBV6-2 or TRBV6-3 and TRBJ1-1; tentatively, D is TRBD1 (5 bases). This CDR3 is built from 15 residues. Trimming removed 2 bases from V and 4 bases from J, with 14 bases in between. The germline V gene has CDR1 MNHEY and CDR2 SVGEGT. CDR3 residues: CASSYGWGFGTEAFF. DNA of the CDR3: TGTGCCAGCAGTTACGGGTGGGGCTTCGGCACTGAAGCTTTCTTT.

V usage is TRBV4-3 and J usage is TRBJ2-7; D might be TRBD1 (6 bases). The germline gives CDR1 LGHNA, CDR2 YSLEER. Deletions cut 0 bases from V and 2 bases from J, with 14 bases between. The CDR3 loop spans 16 amino acids. This chain's CDR3 is CASSQERGGYTYEQYF. Here the CDR3 DNA reads TGCGCCAGCAGCCAAGAAAGAGGGGGTTACACCTACGAGCAGTACTTC.

The chain has TRBV7-2 and TRBJ2-3; weak D call: TRBD1 (6 bases). Germline CDR1 reads SGHTA; CDR2 reads FQGNSA. V lost 5 bases to trimming and J lost 3 bases, with 12 bases between them. The CDR3 has 14 residues. In nucleotides, the CDR3 is TGTGCCAGCAGCATCACAGGGTGGACAGATACGCAGTATTTT. Translation: CASSITGWTDTQYF.

The chain is built from TRBV2 and TRBJ1-5; tentative D call: TRBD1 (6 bases). CDR1 is SNHLY and CDR2 is FYNNEI in the germline V gene. V dropped 6 bases and J dropped 3 bases, with 15 bases sitting between them. CDR3 length equals 15 residues. CDR3 sequence reads: CASRVGQLNNQPQHF. CDR3 sequence (DNA): TGTGCCAGCAGGGTAGGACAGTTAAACAATCAGCCCCAGCATTTT.